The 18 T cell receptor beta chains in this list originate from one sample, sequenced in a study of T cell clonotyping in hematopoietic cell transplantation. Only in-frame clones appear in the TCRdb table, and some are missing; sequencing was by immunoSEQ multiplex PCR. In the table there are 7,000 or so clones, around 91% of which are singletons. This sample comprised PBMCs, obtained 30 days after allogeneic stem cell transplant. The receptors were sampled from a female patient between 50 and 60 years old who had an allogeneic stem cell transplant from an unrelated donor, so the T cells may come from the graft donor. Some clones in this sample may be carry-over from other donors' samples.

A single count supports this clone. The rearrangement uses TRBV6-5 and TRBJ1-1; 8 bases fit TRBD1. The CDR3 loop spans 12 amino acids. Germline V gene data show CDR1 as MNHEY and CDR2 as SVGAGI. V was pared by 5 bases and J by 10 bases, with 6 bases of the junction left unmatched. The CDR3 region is CASSPGQGRAFF. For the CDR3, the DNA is TGTGCCAGCAGTCCAGGACAGGGAAGAGCTTTCTTT.

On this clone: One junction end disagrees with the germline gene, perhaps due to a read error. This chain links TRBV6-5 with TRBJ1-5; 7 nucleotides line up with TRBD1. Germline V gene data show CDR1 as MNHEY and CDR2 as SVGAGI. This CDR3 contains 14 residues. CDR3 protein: CTSSQDRSYQPQHF. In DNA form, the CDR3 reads TGTACCAGCAGTCAGGACAGGTCGTATCAGCCCCAGCATTTT.

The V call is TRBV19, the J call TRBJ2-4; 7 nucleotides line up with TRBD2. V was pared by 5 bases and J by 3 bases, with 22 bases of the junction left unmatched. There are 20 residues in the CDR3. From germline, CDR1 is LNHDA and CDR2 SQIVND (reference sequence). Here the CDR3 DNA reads TGTGCCAGTAGTCCCACCGGACTAGTTTCCGACGTGGGAGACAAAAACATTCAGTACTTC. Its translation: CASSPTGLVSDVGDKNIQYF.

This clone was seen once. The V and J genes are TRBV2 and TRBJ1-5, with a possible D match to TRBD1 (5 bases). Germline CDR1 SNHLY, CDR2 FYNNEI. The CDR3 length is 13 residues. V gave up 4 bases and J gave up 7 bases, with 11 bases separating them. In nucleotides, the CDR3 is TGTGCCAGCAGTGGGCAGGGAGAGCAGCCCCAGCATTTT. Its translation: CASSGQGEQPQHF.

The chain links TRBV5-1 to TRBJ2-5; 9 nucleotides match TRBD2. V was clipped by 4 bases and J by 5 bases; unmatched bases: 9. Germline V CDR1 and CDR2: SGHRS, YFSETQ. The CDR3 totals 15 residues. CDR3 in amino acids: CASSGGGVAQETQYF. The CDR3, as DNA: TGCGCCAGCAGCGGCGGGGGGGTGGCCCAGGAGACCCAGTACTTC.

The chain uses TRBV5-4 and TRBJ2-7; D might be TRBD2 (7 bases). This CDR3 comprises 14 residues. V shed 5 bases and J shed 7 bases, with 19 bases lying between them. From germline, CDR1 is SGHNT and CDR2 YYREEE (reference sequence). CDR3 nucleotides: TGTGCCAGCAGGCTCTGGGGGGGGCTGGGGGAGCAGTACTTC. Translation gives CASRLWGGLGEQYF.

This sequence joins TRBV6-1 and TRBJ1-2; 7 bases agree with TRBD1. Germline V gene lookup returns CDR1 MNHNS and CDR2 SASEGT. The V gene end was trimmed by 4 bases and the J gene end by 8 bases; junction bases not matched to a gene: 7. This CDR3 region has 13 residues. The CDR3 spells CASSARQGLGYTF. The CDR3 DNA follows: TGTGCCAGCAGTGCCCGACAGGGCCTCGGCTACACCTTC.

The CDR3 protein is CASSFVGRDNVLTF. The CDR3 DNA sequence: TGTGCCAGCAGCTTTGTAGGCCGCGACAACGTCCTGACTTTC. The gene calls are TRBV5-5 and TRBJ2-6; no reliable D call. The V end lost 2 bases, the J end lost 9 bases, and 12 bases lay between the germline ends. The germline CDR1 and CDR2 sequences are SGHKS and YYEKEE (reference sequence). This CDR3 has 14 residues.

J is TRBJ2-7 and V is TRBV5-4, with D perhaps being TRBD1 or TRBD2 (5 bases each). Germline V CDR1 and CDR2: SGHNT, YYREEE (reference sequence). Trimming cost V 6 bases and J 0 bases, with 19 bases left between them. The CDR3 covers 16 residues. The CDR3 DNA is TGTGCCAGCACCCCGGGACCTAAGGATTACTCCTACGAGCAGTACTTC. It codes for CASTPGPKDYSYEQYF. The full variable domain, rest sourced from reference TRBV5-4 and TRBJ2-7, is ETGVTQSPTHLIKTRGQQVTLRCSSQSGHNTVSWYQQALGQGPQFIFQYYREEENGRGNFPPRFSGLQFPNYSSELNVNALELDDSALYLCASTPGPKDYSYEQYFGPGTRLTVT.

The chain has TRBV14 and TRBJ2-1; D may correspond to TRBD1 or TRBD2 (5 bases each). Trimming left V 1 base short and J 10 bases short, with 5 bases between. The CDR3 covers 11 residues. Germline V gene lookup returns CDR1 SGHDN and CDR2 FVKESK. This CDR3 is CASSQGGEQFF. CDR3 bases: TGTGCCAGCAGCCAAGGGGGGGAGCAGTTCTTC. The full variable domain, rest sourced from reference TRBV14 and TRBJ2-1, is EAGVTQFPSHSVIEKGQTVTLRCDPISGHDNLYWYRRVMGKEIKFLLHFVKESKQDESGMPNNRFLAERTGGTYSTLKVQPAELEDSGVYFCASSQGGEQFFGPGTRLTVL.

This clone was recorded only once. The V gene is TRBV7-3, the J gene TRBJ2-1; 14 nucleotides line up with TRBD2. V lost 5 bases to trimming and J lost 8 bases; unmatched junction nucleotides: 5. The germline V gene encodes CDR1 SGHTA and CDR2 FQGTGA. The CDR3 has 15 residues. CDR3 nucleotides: TGTGCCAGCAGCAGACTAGCGGGAGGGGTCGATGAGCAGTTCTTC. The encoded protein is CASSRLAGGVDEQFF.

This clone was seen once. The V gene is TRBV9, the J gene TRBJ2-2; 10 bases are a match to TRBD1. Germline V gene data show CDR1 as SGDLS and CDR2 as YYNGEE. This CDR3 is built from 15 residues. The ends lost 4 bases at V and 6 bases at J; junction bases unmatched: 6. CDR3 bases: TGTGCCAGCAGCCCCGGACAGGGGGACGCCGGGGAGCTGTTTTTT. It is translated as CASSPGQGDAGELFF. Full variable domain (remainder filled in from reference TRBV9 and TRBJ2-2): DSGVTQTPKHLITATGQRVTLRCSPRSGDLSVYWYQQSLDQGLQFLIQYYNGEERAKGNILERFSAQQFPDLHSELNLSSLELGDSALYFCASSPGQGDAGELFFGEGSRLTVL.

Here the CDR3 DNA reads TGTGCCAGCAGTGAGGGAGGTTTTGATCAGCCCCAGCATTTT. Protein: CASSEGGFDQPQHF. The chain couples TRBV2 to TRBJ1-5; no clear D. Germline loops: CDR1 SNHLY, CDR2 FYNNEI. The CDR3 consists of 14 residues. V lost 3 bases, J lost 5 bases, and 11 bases lay in between.

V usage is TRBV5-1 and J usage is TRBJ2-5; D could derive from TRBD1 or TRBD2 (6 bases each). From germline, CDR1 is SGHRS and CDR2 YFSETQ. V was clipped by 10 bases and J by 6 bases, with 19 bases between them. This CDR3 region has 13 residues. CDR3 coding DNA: TGCGCCTCCGTCTCGGGGGCTGGAAAGACCCAGTACTTC. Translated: CASVSGAGKTQYF. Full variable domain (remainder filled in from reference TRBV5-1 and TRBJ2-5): KAGVTQTPRYLIKTRGQQVTLSCSPISGHRSVSWYQQTPGQGLQFLFEYFSETQRNKGNFPGRFSGRQFSNSRSEMNVSTLELGDSALYLCASVSGAGKTQYFGPGTRLLVL.

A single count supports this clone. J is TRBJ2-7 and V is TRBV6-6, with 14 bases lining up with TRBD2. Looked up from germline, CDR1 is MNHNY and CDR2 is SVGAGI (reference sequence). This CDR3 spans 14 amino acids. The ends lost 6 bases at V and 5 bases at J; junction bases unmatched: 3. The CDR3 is CASRGLAGVDEQYF. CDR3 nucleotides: TGTGCCAGCAGGGGACTAGCGGGAGTTGACGAGCAGTACTTC.

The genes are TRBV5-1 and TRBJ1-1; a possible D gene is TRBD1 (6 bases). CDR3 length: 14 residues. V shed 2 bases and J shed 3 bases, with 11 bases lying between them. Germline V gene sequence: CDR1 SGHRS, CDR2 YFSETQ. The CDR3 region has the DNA TGCGCCAGCAGCTTACAAGGACAGCACACTGAAGCTTTCTTT. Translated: CASSLQGQHTEAFF.

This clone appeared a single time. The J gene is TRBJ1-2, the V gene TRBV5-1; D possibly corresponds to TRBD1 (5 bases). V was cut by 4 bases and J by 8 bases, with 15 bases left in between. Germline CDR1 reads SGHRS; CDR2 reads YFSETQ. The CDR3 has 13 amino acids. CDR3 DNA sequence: TGCGCCAGCAGCGCGTCAGGGCCGGAAGGCTACACCTTC. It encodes CASSASGPEGYTF.

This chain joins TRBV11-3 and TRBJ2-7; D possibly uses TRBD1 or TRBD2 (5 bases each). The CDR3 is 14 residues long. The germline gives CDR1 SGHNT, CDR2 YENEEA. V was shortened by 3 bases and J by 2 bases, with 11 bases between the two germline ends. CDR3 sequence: CASSFGGDTYEQYF. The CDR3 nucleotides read TGTGCCAGCAGCTTTGGGGGAGATACCTACGAGCAGTACTTC.